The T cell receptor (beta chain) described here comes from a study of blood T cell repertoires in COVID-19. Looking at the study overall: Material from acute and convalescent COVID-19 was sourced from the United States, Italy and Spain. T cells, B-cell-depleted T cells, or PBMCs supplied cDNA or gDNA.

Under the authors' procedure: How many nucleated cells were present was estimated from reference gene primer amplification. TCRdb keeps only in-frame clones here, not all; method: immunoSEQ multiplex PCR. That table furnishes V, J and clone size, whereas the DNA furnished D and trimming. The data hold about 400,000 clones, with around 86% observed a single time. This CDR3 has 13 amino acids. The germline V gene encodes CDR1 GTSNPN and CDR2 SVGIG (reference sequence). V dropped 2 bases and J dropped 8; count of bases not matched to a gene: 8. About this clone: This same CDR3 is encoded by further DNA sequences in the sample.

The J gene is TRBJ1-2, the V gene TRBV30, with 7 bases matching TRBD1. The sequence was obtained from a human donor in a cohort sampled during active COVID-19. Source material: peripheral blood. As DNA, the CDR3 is TGTGCCTGGAGTTCCACAGGGGTGGGAGGCTACACCTTC. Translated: CAWSSTGVGGYTF.